These T cell receptor beta chains were read from a single sample in a study of T cells after yellow fever vaccination. TCRdb re-derived calls from the 5' RACE reads in MiXCR, one entry per CDR3 protein. The profile shows 400,000 to 650,000 distinct CDR3 sequences, about a fifth of them singletons. Source: PBMCs, taken roughly 20 days after the first yellow fever vaccination. Receptors were obtained from a man aged 18-30 years who received the YFV17D yellow fever vaccine. Each CDR3 is given with its conserved first and last residue. Each record gives: D gene, clone size, V gene, J gene, CDR3 protein, CDR3 DNA. The D gene is left open where the match is weak. Rows give clone size only sometimes, using once, few, many, or a class for an expanded clone.

-	few	TRBV25-1	TRBJ1-4	CASSEFWSNEKLFF	TGTGCCAGCAGTGAATTCTGGTCCAATGAAAAACTGTTTTTT
-	-	TRBV2	TRBJ2-7	CASSERTSPYEQYF	TGTGCCAGCAGTGAGCGGACGTCCCCCTACGAGCAGTACTTC
TRBD1	-	TRBV10-3	TRBJ2-2	CAISPLGDRMNTGELFF	TGTGCCATCAGTCCCTTAGGGGACAGGATGAACACCGGGGAGCTGTTTTTT
-	-	TRBV12-3/TRBV12-4	TRBJ1-4	CASSLMGGTNEKLFF	TGTGCCAGCAGCCTCATGGGGGGAACTAATGAAAAACTGTTTTTT
-	-	TRBV2	TRBJ2-5	CASSAPGTDGVAQYF	TGTGCCAGCAGTGCTCCCGGGACGGATGGGGTGGCCCAGTACTTC
-	few	TRBV7-2	TRBJ1-1	CASSQPGQFNTEAFF	TGTGCCAGCAGCCAACCGGGACAATTCAACACTGAAGCTTTCTTT
-	-	TRBV7-2	TRBJ2-6	CASSYRSGSGANVLTF	TGTGCCAGCAGCTACCGATCGGGTTCTGGGGCCAACGTCCTGACTTTC
-	-	TRBV12-3/TRBV12-4	TRBJ2-7	CASSTEGSSYEQYF	TGTGCCAGCAGTACAGAAGGGAGCTCCTACGAGCAGTACTTC
-	few	TRBV4-1	TRBJ1-5	CASSQEQYGNQPQHF	TGCGCCAGCAGCCAAGAGCAGTATGGCAATCAGCCCCAGCATTTT
-	few	TRBV7-9	TRBJ2-2	CASNWGAGELFF	TGTGCCAGCAATTGGGGCGCCGGGGAGCTGTTTTTT
-	few	TRBV21-1	TRBJ2-7	CASSKDGGLAGGSSYEQYF	TGTGCCAGCAGCAAAGATGGGGGACTAGCGGGGGGCTCCTCCTACGAGCAGTACTTC
-	-	TRBV7-2	TRBJ2-1	CASSLDRSGWVNEQFF	TGTGCCAGCAGCTTAGACCGGTCAGGGTGGGTCAATGAGCAGTTCTTC